The table lists the clone carrying this TCR beta chain with a count of one. This sample was included in a study of patients and donors after allogeneic stem cell transplantation. TCRdb reanalysed the RT-PCR reads using MiXCR and keeps one entry per CDR3 protein. The sample shows tens of thousands of distinct CDR3 sequences, roughly 43% of them seen only once. The TCR sequence derives from a human donor who was either an allogeneic HSCT recipient or a stem cell or donor lymphocyte infusion donor (not recorded which). It is not recorded whose cells these are; they may come from a transplant donor. The sequenced material came from blood, either unsorted or a sorted T cell fraction (not recorded which).

As DNA, the CDR3 is TGCAGCGCCCAGACAGGGGTCAACACTGAAGCTTTCTTT. It yields the protein CSAQTGVNTEAFF. The chain couples TRBV29-1 to TRBJ1-1; 8 bases map to TRBD1. The V gene's germline CDR1 is SQVTM and CDR2 ANQGSEA. The V gene end was trimmed by 7 bases and the J gene end by 2 bases; junction bases not matched to a gene: 6. The CDR3 is 13 amino acids.